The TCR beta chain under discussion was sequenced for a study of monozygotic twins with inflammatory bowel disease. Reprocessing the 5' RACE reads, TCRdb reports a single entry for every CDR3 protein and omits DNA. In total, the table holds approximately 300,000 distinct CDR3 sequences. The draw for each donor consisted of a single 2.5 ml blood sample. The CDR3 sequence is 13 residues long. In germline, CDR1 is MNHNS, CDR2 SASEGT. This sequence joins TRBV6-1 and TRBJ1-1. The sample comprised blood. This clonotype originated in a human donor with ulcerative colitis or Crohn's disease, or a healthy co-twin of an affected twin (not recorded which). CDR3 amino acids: CASSIRLNTEAFF.